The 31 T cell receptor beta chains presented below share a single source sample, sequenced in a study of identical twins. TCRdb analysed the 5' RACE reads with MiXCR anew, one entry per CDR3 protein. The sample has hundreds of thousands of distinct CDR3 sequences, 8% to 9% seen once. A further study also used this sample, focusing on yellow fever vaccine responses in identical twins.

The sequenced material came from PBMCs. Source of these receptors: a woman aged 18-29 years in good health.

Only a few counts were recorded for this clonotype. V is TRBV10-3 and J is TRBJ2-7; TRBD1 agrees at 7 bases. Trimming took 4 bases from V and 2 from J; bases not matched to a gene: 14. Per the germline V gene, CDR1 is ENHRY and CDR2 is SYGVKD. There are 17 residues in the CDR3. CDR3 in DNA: TGTGCCATCAGTGGAAGTGGAGAACAGGGGCCAACCTACGAGCAGTACTTC. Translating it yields CAISGSGEQGPTYEQYF.

CDR3: CASSLRVLQGAVGYTF. The CDR3, as DNA: TGTGCCAGCAGCTTGAGGGTTCTACAGGGGGCTGTTGGCTACACCTTC. J is TRBJ1-2 and V is TRBV5-8; 9 bases agree with TRBD1. Germline values: CDR1 SGHTS, CDR2 YDEGEE. The CDR3 is 16 residues long. V lost 1 base, J lost 7 bases, and 11 bases stayed unmatched. The full variable domain, in which reference TRBV5-8 and TRBJ1-2 provide the parts outside the CDR3, is EAGVTQSPTHLIKTRGQQATLRCSPISGHTSVYWYQQALGLGLQFLLWYDEGEERNRGNFPPRFSGRQFPNYSSELNVNALELEDSALYLCASSLRVLQGAVGYTFGSGTRLTVV.

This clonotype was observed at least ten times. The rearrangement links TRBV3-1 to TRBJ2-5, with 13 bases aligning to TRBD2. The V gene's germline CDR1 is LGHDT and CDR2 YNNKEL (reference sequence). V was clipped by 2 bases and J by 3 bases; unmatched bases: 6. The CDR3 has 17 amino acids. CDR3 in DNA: TGTGCCAGCAGCCAATTTACCGGACTAGCGGGGGAAGAGACCCAGTACTTC. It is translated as CASSQFTGLAGEETQYF.

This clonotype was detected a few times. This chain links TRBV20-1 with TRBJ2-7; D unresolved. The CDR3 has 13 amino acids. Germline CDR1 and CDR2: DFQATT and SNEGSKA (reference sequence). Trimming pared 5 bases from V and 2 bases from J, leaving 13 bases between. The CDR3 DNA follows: TGCAGTGCTTTTGAAACTGCAACCTACGAGCAGTACTTC. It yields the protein CSAFETATYEQYF.

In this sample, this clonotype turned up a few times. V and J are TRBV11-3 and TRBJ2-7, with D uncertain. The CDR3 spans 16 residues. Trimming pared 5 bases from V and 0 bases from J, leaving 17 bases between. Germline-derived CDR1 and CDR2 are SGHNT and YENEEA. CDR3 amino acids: CASSPGPLRASYEQYF. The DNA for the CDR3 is TGTGCCAGCAGCCCCGGGCCACTAAGAGCCTCCTACGAGCAGTACTTC.

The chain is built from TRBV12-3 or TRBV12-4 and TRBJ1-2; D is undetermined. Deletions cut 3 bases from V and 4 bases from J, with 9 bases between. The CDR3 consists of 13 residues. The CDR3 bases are TGTGCCAGCAGTTTTAGACGGAGCTATGGCTACACCTTC. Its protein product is CASSFRRSYGYTF.

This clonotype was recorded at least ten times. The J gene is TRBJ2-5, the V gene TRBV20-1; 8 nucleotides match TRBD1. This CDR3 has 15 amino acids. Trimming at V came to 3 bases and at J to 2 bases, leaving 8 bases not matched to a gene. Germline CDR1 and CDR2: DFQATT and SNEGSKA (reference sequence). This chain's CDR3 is CSARGTGELQETQYF. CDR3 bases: TGCAGTGCTAGGGGGACAGGAGAATTACAAGAGACCCAGTACTTC.

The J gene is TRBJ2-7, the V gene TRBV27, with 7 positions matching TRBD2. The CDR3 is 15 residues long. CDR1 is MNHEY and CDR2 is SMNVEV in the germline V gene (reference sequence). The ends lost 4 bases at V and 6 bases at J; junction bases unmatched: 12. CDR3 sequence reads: CASSSLGLAASEQYF. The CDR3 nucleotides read TGTGCCAGCAGTTCGCTTGGGCTAGCGGCAAGCGAGCAGTACTTC.

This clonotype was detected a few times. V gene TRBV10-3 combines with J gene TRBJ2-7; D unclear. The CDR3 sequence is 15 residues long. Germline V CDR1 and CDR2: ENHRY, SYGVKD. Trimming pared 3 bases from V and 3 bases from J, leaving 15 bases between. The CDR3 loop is CAISEVSQTSYEQYF. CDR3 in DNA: TGTGCCATCAGTGAAGTGTCACAGACCAGCTACGAGCAGTACTTC.

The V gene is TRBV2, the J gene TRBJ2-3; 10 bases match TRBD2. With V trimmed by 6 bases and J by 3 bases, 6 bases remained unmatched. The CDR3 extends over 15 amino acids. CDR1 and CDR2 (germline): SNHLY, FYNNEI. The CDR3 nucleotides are TGTGCCAGCAGGCTAGCGGGAGTGTGGACAGATACGCAGTATTTT. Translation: CASRLAGVWTDTQYF. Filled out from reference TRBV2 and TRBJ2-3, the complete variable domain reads EPEVTQTPSHQVTQMGQEVILRCVPISNHLYFYWYRQILGQKVEFLVSFYNNEISEKSEIFDDQFSVERPDGSNFTLKIRSTKLEDSAMYFCASRLAGVWTDTQYFGPGTRLTVL.

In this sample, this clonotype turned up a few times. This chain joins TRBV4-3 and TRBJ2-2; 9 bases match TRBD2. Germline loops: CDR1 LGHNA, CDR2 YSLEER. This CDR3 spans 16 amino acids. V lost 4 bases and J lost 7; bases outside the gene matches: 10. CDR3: CASSRTTGTSNGELFF. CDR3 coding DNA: TGCGCCAGCAGCCGGACGACCGGGACTAGCAACGGGGAGCTGTTTTTT.

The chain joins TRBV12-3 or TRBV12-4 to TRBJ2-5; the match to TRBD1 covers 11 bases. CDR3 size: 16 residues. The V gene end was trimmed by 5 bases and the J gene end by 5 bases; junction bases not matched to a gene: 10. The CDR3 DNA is TGTGCCAGCAGTCGATCCGGACAGGGGGCTGCGGAGACCCAGTACTTC. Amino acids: CASSRSGQGAAETQYF.

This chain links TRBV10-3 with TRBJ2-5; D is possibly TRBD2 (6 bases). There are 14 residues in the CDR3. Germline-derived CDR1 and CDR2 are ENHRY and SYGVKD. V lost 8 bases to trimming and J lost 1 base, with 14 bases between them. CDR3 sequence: CAIGGIGSQETQYF. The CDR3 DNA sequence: TGTGCCATCGGGGGGATAGGCTCCCAAGAGACCCAGTACTTC.

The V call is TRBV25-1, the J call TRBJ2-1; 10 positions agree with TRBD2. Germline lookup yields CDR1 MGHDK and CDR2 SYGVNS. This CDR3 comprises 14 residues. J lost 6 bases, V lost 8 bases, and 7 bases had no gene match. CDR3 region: CASAAGGGSNEQFF. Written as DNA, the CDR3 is TGTGCCAGCGCAGCGGGGGGGGGGAGCAATGAGCAGTTCTTC.

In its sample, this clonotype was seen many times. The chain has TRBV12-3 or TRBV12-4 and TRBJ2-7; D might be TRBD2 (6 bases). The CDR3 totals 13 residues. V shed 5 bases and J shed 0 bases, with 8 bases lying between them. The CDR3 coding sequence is TGTGCCAGCAGTGCGGGACTCTCCTACGAGCAGTACTTC. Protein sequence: CASSAGLSYEQYF.

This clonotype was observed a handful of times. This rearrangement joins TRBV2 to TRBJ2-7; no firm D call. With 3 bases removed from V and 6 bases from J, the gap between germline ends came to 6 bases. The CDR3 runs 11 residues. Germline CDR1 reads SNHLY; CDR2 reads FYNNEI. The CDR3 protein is CASSEMGEQYF. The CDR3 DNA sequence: TGTGCCAGCAGTGAGATGGGCGAGCAGTACTTC.

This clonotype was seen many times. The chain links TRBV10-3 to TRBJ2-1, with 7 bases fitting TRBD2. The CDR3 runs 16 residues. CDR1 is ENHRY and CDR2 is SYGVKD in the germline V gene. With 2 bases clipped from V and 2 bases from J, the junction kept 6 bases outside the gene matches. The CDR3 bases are TGTGCCATCAGTGAGATGGTGCGGGGGACCTACAATGAGCAGTTCTTC. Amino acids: CAISEMVRGTYNEQFF.

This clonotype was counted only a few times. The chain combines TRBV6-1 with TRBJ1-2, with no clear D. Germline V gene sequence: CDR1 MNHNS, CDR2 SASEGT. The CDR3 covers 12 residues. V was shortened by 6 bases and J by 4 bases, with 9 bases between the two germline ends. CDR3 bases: TGTGCCAGCAGCTGGACGGGCTATGGCTACACCTTC. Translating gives CASSWTGYGYTF.

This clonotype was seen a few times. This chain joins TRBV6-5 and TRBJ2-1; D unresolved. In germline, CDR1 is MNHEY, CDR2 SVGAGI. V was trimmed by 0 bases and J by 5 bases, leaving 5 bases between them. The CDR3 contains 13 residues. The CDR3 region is CASSYSEDNEQFF. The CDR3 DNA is TGTGCCAGCAGTTACTCTGAGGACAATGAGCAGTTCTTC.

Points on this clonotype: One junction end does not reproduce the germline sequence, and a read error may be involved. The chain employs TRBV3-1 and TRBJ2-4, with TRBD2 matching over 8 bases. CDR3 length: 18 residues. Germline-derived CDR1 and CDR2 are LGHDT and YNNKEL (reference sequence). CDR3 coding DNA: TGTACCAGCAGTTTAGGGGGAGGTGGTAGCGGGGTAAAAAACATTCAGTACTTC. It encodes CTSSLGGGGSGVKNIQYF.

CDR3 sequence (DNA): TGTGCCAGCAGCGGCAGACAGGGGACCTACAATGAGCAGTTCTTC. It specifies CASSGRQGTYNEQFF. J is TRBJ2-1 and V is TRBV9; 8 nucleotides match TRBD1. The CDR3 loop spans 15 amino acids. Germline assignment: CDR1 SGDLS and CDR2 YYNGEE. J was trimmed by 2 bases and V by 3 bases; bases with no gene match: 4.

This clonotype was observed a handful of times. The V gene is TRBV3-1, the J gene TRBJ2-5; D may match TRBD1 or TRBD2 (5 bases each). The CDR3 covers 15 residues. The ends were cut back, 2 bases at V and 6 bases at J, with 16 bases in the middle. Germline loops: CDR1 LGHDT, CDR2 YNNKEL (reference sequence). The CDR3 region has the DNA TGTGCCAGCAGCCAATCCCCGGGGCGCCTCAAGACCCAGTACTTC. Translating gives CASSQSPGRLKTQYF.

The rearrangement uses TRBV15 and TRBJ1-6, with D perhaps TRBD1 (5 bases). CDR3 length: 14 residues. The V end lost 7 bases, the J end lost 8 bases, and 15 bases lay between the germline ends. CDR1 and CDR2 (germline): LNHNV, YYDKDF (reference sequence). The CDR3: CATTFRRTYSPLHF. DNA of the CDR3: TGTGCCACCACTTTTAGGCGGACATATTCACCCCTCCACTTT.

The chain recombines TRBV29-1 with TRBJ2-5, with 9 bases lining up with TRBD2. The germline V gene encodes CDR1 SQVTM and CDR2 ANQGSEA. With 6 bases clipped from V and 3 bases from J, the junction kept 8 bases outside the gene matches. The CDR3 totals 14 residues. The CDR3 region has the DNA TGCAGCGTGGGGACTAGCTCGGGGGAAGAGACCCAGTACTTC. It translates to CSVGTSSGEETQYF.

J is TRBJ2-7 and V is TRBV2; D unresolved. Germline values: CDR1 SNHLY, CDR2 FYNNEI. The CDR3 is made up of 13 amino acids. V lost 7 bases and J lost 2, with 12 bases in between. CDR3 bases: TGTGCCAGCAAGCGCAGCACCACCTACGAGCAGTACTTC. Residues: CASKRSTTYEQYF.

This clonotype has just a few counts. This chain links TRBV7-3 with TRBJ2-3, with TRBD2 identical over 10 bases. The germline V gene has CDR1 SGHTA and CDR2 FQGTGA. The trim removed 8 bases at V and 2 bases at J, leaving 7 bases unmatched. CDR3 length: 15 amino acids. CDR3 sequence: CASGERGGNTDTQYF. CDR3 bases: TGTGCCAGCGGGGAGCGGGGGGGAAACACAGATACGCAGTATTTT.

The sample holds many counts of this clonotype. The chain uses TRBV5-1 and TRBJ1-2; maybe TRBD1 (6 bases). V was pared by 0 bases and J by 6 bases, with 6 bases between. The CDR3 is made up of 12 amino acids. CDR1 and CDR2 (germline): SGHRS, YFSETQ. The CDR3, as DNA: TGCGCCAGCAGCTTGGACAGGGATGGCTACACCTTC. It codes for CASSLDRDGYTF.

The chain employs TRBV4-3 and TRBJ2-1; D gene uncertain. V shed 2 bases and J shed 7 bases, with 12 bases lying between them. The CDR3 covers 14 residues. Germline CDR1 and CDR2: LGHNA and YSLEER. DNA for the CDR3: TGCGCCAGCAGCCAATTCAGCGCTATGAATGAGCAGTTCTTC. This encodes CASSQFSAMNEQFF.

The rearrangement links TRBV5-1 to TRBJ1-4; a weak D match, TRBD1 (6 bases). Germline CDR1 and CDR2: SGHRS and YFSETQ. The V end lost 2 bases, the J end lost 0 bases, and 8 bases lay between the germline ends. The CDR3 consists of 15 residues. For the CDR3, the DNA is TGCGCCAGCAGCTTCGGGACATCAACTAATGAAAAACTGTTTTTT. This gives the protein CASSFGTSTNEKLFF.

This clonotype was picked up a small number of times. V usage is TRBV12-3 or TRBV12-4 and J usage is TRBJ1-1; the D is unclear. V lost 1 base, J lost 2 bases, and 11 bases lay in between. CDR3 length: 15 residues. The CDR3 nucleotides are TGTGCCAGCAGTTTAGGGGAAGACCGTAACACTGAAGCTTTCTTT. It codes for CASSLGEDRNTEAFF.

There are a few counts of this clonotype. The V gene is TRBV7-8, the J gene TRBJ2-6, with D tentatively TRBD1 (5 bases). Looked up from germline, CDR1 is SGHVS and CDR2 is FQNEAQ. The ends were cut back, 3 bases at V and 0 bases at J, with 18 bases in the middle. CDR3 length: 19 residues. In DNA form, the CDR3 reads TGTGCCAGCAGCTTTAACCGTAGGGGCACGAGCTCTGGGGCCAACGTCCTGACTTTC. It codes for CASSFNRRGTSSGANVLTF.